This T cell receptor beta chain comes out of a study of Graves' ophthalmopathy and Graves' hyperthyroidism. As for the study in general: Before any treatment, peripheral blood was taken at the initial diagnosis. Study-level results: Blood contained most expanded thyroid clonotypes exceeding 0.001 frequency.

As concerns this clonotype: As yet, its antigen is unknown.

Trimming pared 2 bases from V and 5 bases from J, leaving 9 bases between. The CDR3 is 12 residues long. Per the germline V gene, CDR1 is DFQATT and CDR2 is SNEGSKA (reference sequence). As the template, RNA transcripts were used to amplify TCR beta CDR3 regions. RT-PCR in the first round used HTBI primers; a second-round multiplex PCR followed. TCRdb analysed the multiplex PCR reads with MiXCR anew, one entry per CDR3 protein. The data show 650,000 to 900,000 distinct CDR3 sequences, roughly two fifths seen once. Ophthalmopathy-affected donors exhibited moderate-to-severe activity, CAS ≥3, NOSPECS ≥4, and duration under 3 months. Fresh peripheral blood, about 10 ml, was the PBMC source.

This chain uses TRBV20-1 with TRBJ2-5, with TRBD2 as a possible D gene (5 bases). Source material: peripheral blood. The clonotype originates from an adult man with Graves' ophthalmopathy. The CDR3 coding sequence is TGCAGTGCTAGAAAGGGAGTCGAGACCCAGTACTTC. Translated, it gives CSARKGVETQYF.